The clone carrying this T cell receptor (beta chain) was seen repeatedly, ten times or more. No antigen is known for it. The data were taken from a study of T cells in Graves' hyperthyroidism and ophthalmopathy. Study context: The blood sample was taken at first diagnosis, before treatment began.

Study-level findings and limits: Most thyroid-expanded clonotypes above 0.001 were also found in blood.

Regions amplified from RNA transcripts were the TCR beta CDR3 regions. First-round RT-PCR targeting the TCR CDR3 was performed with the HTBI primer set. One entry per CDR3 protein results from TCRdb running MiXCR on the multiplex PCR reads. This sample yields approximately 400,000 distinct CDR3 sequences, of which 15% to 18% are seen a single time; roughly 25% belongs to the top ten. Looked up from germline, CDR1 is MDHEN and CDR2 is SYDVKM. V was clipped by 6 bases and J by 7 bases, with 13 bases between them. The CDR3 sequence is 13 residues long. The sequence derives from a woman younger than 35 with Graves' hyperthyroidism that later progressed to Graves' ophthalmopathy. The rearrangement uses TRBV28 and TRBJ1-5, with a tentative D call TRBD1 (5 bases). The sample consisted of blood. Here the CDR3 reads CASRSRERQPQHF. The DNA of the CDR3 is TGTGCCAGCAGGTCCAGGGAAAGACAGCCCCAGCATTTT. Filled out from reference TRBV28 and TRBJ1-5, the complete variable domain reads DVKVTQSSRYLVKRTGEKVFLECVQDMDHENMFWYRQDPGLGLRLIYFSYDVKMKEKGDIPEGYSVSREKKERFSLILESASTNQTSMYLCASRSRERQPQHFGDGTRLSIL.